This T cell receptor (beta chain) was sequenced for a study of blood T cells in healthy people across ages. Study-wide points: CMV status of donors was unknown, possibly confounding expanded clonotype changes. Per million T cells, the diversity of TCR beta decreased roughly linearly as age advanced.

As concerns this clonotype: No antigen is known for it.

The second PCR ran 7 to 11 cycles with a sample-barcoded 5' primer and J-beta primers. Each of the cDNA molecules was tagged by a template-switch adaptor with 12 random nucleotides. MiXCR was run by TCRdb on the 5' RACE reads, yielding one entry per CDR3 protein. This table has some 1.5 million distinct CDR3 sequences, about 45% appearing once. Per-sample PBMC isolation yielded at least 6 million cells. The J segment lost 0 bases and the V segment lost 10 bases, leaving 5 bases of the junction unmatched. This CDR3 comprises 13 residues. Germline loops: CDR1 MDHEN, CDR2 SYDVKM. The receptor was isolated from a young woman in good health. The sample consisted of blood. The chain links TRBV28 to TRBJ2-7; 8 bases fit TRBD1. This chain's CDR3 is CATSDRVSYEQYF. CDR3 nucleotide sequence: TGTGCCACCTCGGACAGGGTCTCCTACGAGCAGTACTTC.